Listed below are T cell receptor beta chains from one sample, sequenced in a study of shared clonotypes between healthy human individuals. This table comes from immunoSEQ multiplex PCR, and its TCRdb copy is limited to in-frame clones, with some not included. The table records about 2.1 million clones, 90% to 95% of them present only once. Sequencing was carried out using naive CD8+ T cells from PBMCs. The receptors derive from a man between 18 and 29 years old in good health. Some clones in this sample may be carry-over from other donors' samples. CDR3s include the opening cysteine and the closing phenylalanine or tryptophan. Each record gives: V gene, clone size, J gene, D gene, CDR3 DNA, CDR3 protein. A D gene is named only where the DNA matches it firmly. A clone size is listed for some rows: how often the clone was seen (once, few, many), or a class if it is expanded.

V gene: TRBV7-9
clone size: .
J gene: TRBJ2-7
D gene: .
CDR3 DNA: TGTGCCAGCACCCTCCGGGCGGACGGCTCGGAGCAGTACTTC
CDR3 protein: CASTLRADGSEQYF

V gene: TRBV28
clone size: .
J gene: TRBJ1-2
D gene: .
CDR3 DNA: TGTGCCAGCAGTTTATCCTTAAACTATGGCTACACCTTC
CDR3 protein: CASSLSLNYGYTF

V gene: TRBV5-8
clone size: .
J gene: TRBJ1-1
D gene: .
CDR3 DNA: TGTGCCAGCAGCCTCCGGGAAATGAACACTGAAGCTTTCTTT
CDR3 protein: CASSLREMNTEAFF

V gene: TRBV10-3
clone size: .
J gene: TRBJ2-7
D gene: TRBD1
CDR3 DNA: TGTGCCATCAAAAGGGACAGGAACTACGAGCAGTACTTC
CDR3 protein: CAIKRDRNYEQYF

V gene: TRBV28
clone size: .
J gene: TRBJ1-2
D gene: .
CDR3 DNA: TGTGCCAGCAGTTTATTACCAGTCGGCTACACCTTC
CDR3 protein: CASSLLPVGYTF

V gene: TRBV28
clone size: .
J gene: TRBJ2-7
D gene: .
CDR3 DNA: TGTGCCAGCAGCTACGGGACGGAAAACTACGAGCAGTACTTC
CDR3 protein: CASSYGTENYEQYF

V gene: TRBV9
clone size: few
J gene: TRBJ1-2
D gene: .
CDR3 DNA: TGTGCCAGCAGCTCCTACAGGGATGGCTACACCTTC
CDR3 protein: CASSSYRDGYTF

V gene: TRBV28
clone size: once
J gene: TRBJ1-3
D gene: TRBD1
CDR3 DNA: TGTGCCAGCAGCAACGACAGGGGGCACTCTGGAAACACCATATATTTT
CDR3 protein: CASSNDRGHSGNTIYF

V gene: TRBV4-3
clone size: .
J gene: TRBJ2-3
D gene: TRBD2
CDR3 DNA: TGCGCCAGCAGCCAAGAAATTGGAGGTAGCGGGAGAAGGACAGATACGCAGTATTTT
CDR3 protein: CASSQEIGGSGRRTDTQYF

V gene: TRBV25-1
clone size: .
J gene: TRBJ2-3
D gene: .
CDR3 DNA: TGTGCCAGCAGCGAGCTTGGGACAGATACGCAGTATTTT
CDR3 protein: CASSELGTDTQYF

V gene: TRBV27
clone size: .
J gene: TRBJ2-3
D gene: .
CDR3 DNA: TGTGCCAGCAGTTTATTTGGGGGCACTAGCACAGATACGCAGTATTTT
CDR3 protein: CASSLFGGTSTDTQYF

V gene: TRBV21-1
clone size: .
J gene: TRBJ2-3
D gene: .
CDR3 DNA: TGTGCCAGCAGCAAAGCGCTGGGACAGAGCACAGATACGCAGTATTTT
CDR3 protein: CASSKALGQSTDTQYF

V gene: TRBV27
clone size: .
J gene: TRBJ2-3
D gene: .
CDR3 DNA: TGTGCCAGCAGTTTAGCGGTGGGGGAAGATACGCAGTATTTT
CDR3 protein: CASSLAVGEDTQYF

V gene: TRBV29-1
clone size: few
J gene: TRBJ1-4
D gene: TRBD1
CDR3 DNA: TGCAGCGTCACGGACAGGGAGGGTGAAAAACTGTTTTTT
CDR3 protein: CSVTDREGEKLFF

V gene: TRBV6-5
clone size: .
J gene: TRBJ2-1
D gene: TRBD2
CDR3 DNA: TGTGCCAGCAGTCTTCTAGCGGGAGCGTACAATGAGCAGTTCTTC
CDR3 protein: CASSLLAGAYNEQFF

V gene: TRBV16
clone size: .
J gene: TRBJ2-7
D gene: TRBD2
CDR3 DNA: TGTGCCAGCAGCCAACTCAAGCGGGAGGGCCGCTACGAGCAGTACTTC
CDR3 protein: CASSQLKREGRYEQYF

V gene: TRBV27
clone size: .
J gene: TRBJ2-7
D gene: .
CDR3 DNA: TGTGCCAGCAGCCCCTTTTTCGGCTCCTACGAGCAGTACTTC
CDR3 protein: CASSPFFGSYEQYF

V gene: TRBV30
clone size: .
J gene: TRBJ2-2
D gene: .
CDR3 DNA: TGTGCCTGGAGTGTCAACCCGAACACCGGGGAGCTGTTTTTT
CDR3 protein: CAWSVNPNTGELFF

V gene: TRBV6-4
clone size: once
J gene: TRBJ2-3
D gene: .
CDR3 DNA: TGTGCCAGCAGTGAACCCCCGGGAGCTAATCCAGATACGCAGTATTTT
CDR3 protein: CASSEPPGANPDTQYF

V gene: TRBV30
clone size: .
J gene: TRBJ1-1
D gene: .
CDR3 DNA: TGTGCCTGGAGTGGCGTGGGAAGAGGGTCGGGTACTGAAGCTTTCTTT
CDR3 protein: CAWSGVGRGSGTEAFF

V gene: TRBV7-3
clone size: .
J gene: TRBJ2-1
D gene: TRBD2
CDR3 DNA: TGTGCCAGCAGCTTAAACCCCAGCGGTTGGGAGGGGAACGAGCAGTTCTTC
CDR3 protein: CASSLNPSGWEGNEQFF

V gene: TRBV5-4
clone size: .
J gene: TRBJ1-2
D gene: TRBD1
CDR3 DNA: TGTGCCAGCAGCCTGGGGACAGGGCTAGATGGCTACACCTTC
CDR3 protein: CASSLGTGLDGYTF

V gene: TRBV10-3
clone size: .
J gene: TRBJ1-1
D gene: .
CDR3 DNA: TGTGCCATCAACCTGATTAGCCTCCCTGAAGCTTTCTTT
CDR3 protein: CAINLISLPEAFF

V gene: TRBV28
clone size: .
J gene: TRBJ1-6
D gene: .
CDR3 DNA: TGTGCCAGCAGTTTGTTGGCTAATTCACCCCTCCACTTT
CDR3 protein: CASSLLANSPLHF

V gene: TRBV27
clone size: once
J gene: TRBJ1-2
D gene: TRBD1
CDR3 DNA: TGTGCCACCTCAGGGGGTTTATGGGGCTACACCTTC
CDR3 protein: CATSGGLWGYTF

V gene: TRBV4-3
clone size: .
J gene: TRBJ2-7
D gene: .
CDR3 DNA: TGCGCCAGCAGCCAAGATTGGGCAGGGGACTACGAGCAGTACTTC
CDR3 protein: CASSQDWAGDYEQYF

V gene: TRBV27
clone size: .
J gene: TRBJ1-5
D gene: .
CDR3 DNA: TGTGCCACCACCCCGGGTGGGGGTAGCAATCAGCCCCAGCATTTT
CDR3 protein: CATTPGGGSNQPQHF

V gene: TRBV10-3
clone size: .
J gene: TRBJ2-7
D gene: .
CDR3 DNA: TGTGCCATCAGTGAGCCGGACAGCCTCTACGAGCAGTACTTC
CDR3 protein: CAISEPDSLYEQYF

V gene: TRBV15
clone size: .
J gene: TRBJ2-7
D gene: TRBD2
CDR3 DNA: TGTGCCACCAGCGGACGACTAGCGGGAGCCGAGCAGTACTTC
CDR3 protein: CATSGRLAGAEQYF

V gene: TRBV7-9
clone size: .
J gene: TRBJ2-7
D gene: TRBD1
CDR3 DNA: TGTGCCAGCAGCCACCCTTCCCGGACAGGGGGCGAGCAGTACTTC
CDR3 protein: CASSHPSRTGGEQYF

V gene: TRBV5-1
clone size: .
J gene: TRBJ1-3
D gene: TRBD1
CDR3 DNA: TGCGCCAGCAGCCTAGGACCGGGACAGGGAGACGGAAACACCATATATTTT
CDR3 protein: CASSLGPGQGDGNTIYF

V gene: TRBV6-5
clone size: .
J gene: TRBJ1-1
D gene: .
CDR3 DNA: TGTGCCAGCAGTTACGGGGGGGGTAACACTGAAGCTTTCTTT
CDR3 protein: CASSYGGGNTEAFF

V gene: TRBV29-1
clone size: .
J gene: TRBJ2-1
D gene: .
CDR3 DNA: TGCAGCGTCGCGGTTAGGGGCTACAATGAGCAGTTCTTC
CDR3 protein: CSVAVRGYNEQFF

V gene: TRBV19
clone size: .
J gene: TRBJ2-7
D gene: .
CDR3 DNA: TGTGCCAGTAGTAAAGTCGTCAGCTTAACCTACGAGCAGTACTTC
CDR3 protein: CASSKVVSLTYEQYF

V gene: TRBV11-2
clone size: .
J gene: TRBJ2-5
D gene: .
CDR3 DNA: TGTGCCAGCAGCTTAGCAGGGTGGGGGCGAGAAGAGACCCAGTACTTC
CDR3 protein: CASSLAGWGREETQYF

V gene: TRBV7-6
clone size: .
J gene: TRBJ1-4
D gene: .
CDR3 DNA: TGTGCCAGCAGCCCCTGGAGGGTAGAGGGTAATGAAAAACTGTTTTTT
CDR3 protein: CASSPWRVEGNEKLFF

V gene: TRBV29-1
clone size: .
J gene: TRBJ2-7
D gene: TRBD2
CDR3 DNA: TGCAGCGTTGAAGAGCTAGCGGGAGGAACCTACGAGCAGTACTTC
CDR3 protein: CSVEELAGGTYEQYF

V gene: TRBV6-5
clone size: .
J gene: TRBJ2-3
D gene: .
CDR3 DNA: TGTGCCAGCAGTTACTCGGTGTGGTTGGCAGATACGCAGTATTTT
CDR3 protein: CASSYSVWLADTQYF

V gene: TRBV5-6
clone size: .
J gene: TRBJ2-1
D gene: .
CDR3 DNA: TGTGCCAGCAGCCCGGGACCCTACAATGAGCAGTTCTTC
CDR3 protein: CASSPGPYNEQFF

V gene: TRBV30
clone size: once
J gene: TRBJ2-7
D gene: TRBD1
CDR3 DNA: TGTGCCTGGAGTGTACCGGGACAGGGTGGTTACGAGCAGTACTTC
CDR3 protein: CAWSVPGQGGYEQYF

V gene: TRBV30
clone size: .
J gene: TRBJ1-2
D gene: .
CDR3 DNA: TGTGCCTGGACCCCGGAGTCTGACTATGGCTACACCTTC
CDR3 protein: CAWTPESDYGYTF